The next 7 T cell receptor beta chains were all read from a single sample in a study of technical replicates of blood from several donors (dated by TCRdb to about 2017). Receptor amplification or capture employed the immunoSEQ multiplex PCR assay. TCRdb took over this immuneACCESS table, retaining in-frame rearrangements with V and J assigned. Such tables are incomplete; in checked studies, under half of the missing clones stem from an unresolved V gene, and the remainder is unexplained. The sample includes 80,000 to 85,000 clones, with about 88% observed a single time. The ten top clones hold approximately 0.41% of the sample. Sequencing input: T cells isolated from PBMCs. The receptors here all came from a human donor in good health.

This clone came up a few times. The chain links TRBV6-4 to TRBJ1-1; 9 bases agree with TRBD1. The CDR3 extends over 18 amino acids. Per the germline V gene, CDR1 is MRHNA and CDR2 is SNTAGT. Trimming at V came to 0 bases and at J to 5 bases, leaving 13 bases not matched to a gene. CDR3 sequence (DNA): TGTGCCAGCAGTGACTCGAGTTTAGGACAGGGGCTCCGGACTGAAGCTTTCTTT. Translating gives CASSDSSLGQGLRTEAFF.

This chain joins TRBV14 and TRBJ1-2, with D possibly being TRBD1 (6 bases). The CDR3 is 14 amino acids. Germline V gene lookup returns CDR1 SGHDN and CDR2 FVKESK. V was cut by 3 bases and J by 7 bases, with 15 bases left in between. CDR3 sequence (DNA): TGTGCCAGCAGCCACTACGGGGGGCTAGGTGGCTACACCTTC. Protein: CASSHYGGLGGYTF.

The chain links TRBV19 to TRBJ1-5; no definite D call. This CDR3 comprises 12 residues. Germline V gene lookup returns CDR1 LNHDA and CDR2 SQIVND (reference sequence). V lost 5 bases and J 5 bases, leaving 7 bases between the germline ends. This CDR3 is CASSPGDQPQHF. CDR3 nucleotide sequence: TGTGCCAGTAGTCCCGGGGATCAGCCCCAGCATTTT.

This clone has just one count. The genes are TRBV28 and TRBJ2-7; D is unclear. Germline CDR1 is MDHEN and CDR2 is SYDVKM. The CDR3 is made up of 13 amino acids. The V end was cut by 5 bases, the J end by 2 bases, with 10 bases between. CDR3 in amino acids: CASSVLSAYEQYF. CDR3 in DNA: TGTGCCAGCAGTGTTCTATCGGCCTACGAGCAGTACTTC. Full variable domain (rest looked up from reference TRBV28 and TRBJ2-7): DVKVTQSSRYLVKRTGEKVFLECVQDMDHENMFWYRQDPGLGLRLIYFSYDVKMKEKGDIPEGYSVSREKKERFSLILESASTNQTSMYLCASSVLSAYEQYFGPGTRLTVT.

This chain joins TRBV4-1 and TRBJ2-3, with 8 bases that match TRBD2. Germline CDR1 MGHRA, CDR2 YSYEKL. V lost 0 bases and J lost 2; bases outside the gene matches: 4. The CDR3 extends over 16 amino acids. The CDR3 region is CASSQETSGNTDTQYF. The CDR3 DNA reads TGCGCCAGCAGCCAAGAAACTAGCGGTAACACAGATACGCAGTATTTT.

DNA for the CDR3: TGTGCCAGCCTACAGGGGGTCGCCTACGAGCAGTACTTC. Protein sequence: CASLQGVAYEQYF. This rearrangement joins TRBV28 to TRBJ2-7, with TRBD1 matching 8 bases. The junction had 5 bases not matched to a gene; V was cut back by 8 bases and J by 2 bases. Germline-derived CDR1 and CDR2 are MDHEN and SYDVKM. This CDR3 comprises 13 residues.

This chain joins TRBV6-6 and TRBJ2-1; 13 nucleotides align to TRBD2. V trimming: 6 bases; J trimming: 4 bases; junction bases outside the gene matches: 6. CDR1 and CDR2 from the germline V gene are MNHNY and SVGAGI (reference sequence). The CDR3 covers 16 residues. CDR3 nucleotide sequence: TGTGCCAGCAGAGGGACTAGCGGGACTAATTACAATGAGCAGTTCTTC. This codes for CASRGTSGTNYNEQFF.